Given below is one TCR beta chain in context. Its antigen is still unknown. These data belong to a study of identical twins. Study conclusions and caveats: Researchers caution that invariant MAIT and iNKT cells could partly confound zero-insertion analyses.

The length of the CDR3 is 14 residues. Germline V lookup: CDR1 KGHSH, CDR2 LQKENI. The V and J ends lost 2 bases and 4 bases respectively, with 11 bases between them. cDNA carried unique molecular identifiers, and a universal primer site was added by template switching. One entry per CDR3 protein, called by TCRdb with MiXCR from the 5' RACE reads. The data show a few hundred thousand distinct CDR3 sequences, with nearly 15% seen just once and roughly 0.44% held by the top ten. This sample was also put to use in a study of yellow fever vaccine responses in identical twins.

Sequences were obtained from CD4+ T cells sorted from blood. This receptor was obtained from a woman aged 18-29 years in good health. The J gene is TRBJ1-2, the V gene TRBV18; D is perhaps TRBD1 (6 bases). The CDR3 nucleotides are TGTGCCAGCTCACCAGGGGGGGCCGGCTATGGCTACACCTTC. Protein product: CASSPGGAGYGYTF.